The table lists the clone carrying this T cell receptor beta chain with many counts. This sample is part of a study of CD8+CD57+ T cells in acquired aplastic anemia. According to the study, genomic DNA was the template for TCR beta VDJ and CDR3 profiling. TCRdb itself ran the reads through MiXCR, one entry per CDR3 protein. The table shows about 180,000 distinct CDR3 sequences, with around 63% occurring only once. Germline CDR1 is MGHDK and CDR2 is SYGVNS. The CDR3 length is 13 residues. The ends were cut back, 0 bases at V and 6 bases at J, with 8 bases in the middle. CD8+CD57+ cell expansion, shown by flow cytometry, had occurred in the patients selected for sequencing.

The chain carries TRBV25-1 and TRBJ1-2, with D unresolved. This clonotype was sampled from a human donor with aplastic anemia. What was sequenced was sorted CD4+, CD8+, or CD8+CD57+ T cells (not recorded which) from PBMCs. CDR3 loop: CASSEYPADGYTF. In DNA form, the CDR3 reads TGTGCCAGCAGTGAATACCCTGCGGATGGCTACACCTTC.